This section outlines one TCR beta chain sequence together with its context. The same CDR3 arises from other DNA sequences in this sample as well. Data came from immunoSEQ multiplex PCR; TCRdb stores just in-frame clones and leaves some out. The sample holds some 120,000 clones, 87% seen once. The data stem from a study of control samples from healthy donors and cancer patients. Per the germline V gene, CDR1 is MDHEN and CDR2 is SYDVKM. Trimming removed 6 bases from V and 0 bases from J, with 2 bases in between. The CDR3 is 11 amino acids. Source material: blood. The source is a man aged 55-75 years in good health. This sequence joins TRBV28 and TRBJ1-2; D remains unclear. The CDR3 nucleotides are TGTGCCAGCAGGGCTAACTATGGCTACACCTTC. Its translation is CASRANYGYTF.